The clone carrying this TCR beta chain has more than one count but fewer than ten. Its target is not known. These data belong to a study of T cells after yellow fever vaccination. After removal of 7 bases from V and 6 bases from J, the junction contained 16 bases not matched to a gene. The CDR3 length is 17 residues. Overall study findings and caveats: Reappearance after the booster was seen for most primary-vaccination clones, at 96% CD4 and roughly 90% CD8.

TCRdb used MiXCR to reprocess the 5' RACE reads, holding one entry per CDR3 protein. The repertoire includes roughly 170,000 distinct CDR3 sequences, about a tenth of them detected once, and approximately 35% sits in the top ten. Sequencing was performed on CD8+ T cells sorted from PBMCs, taken 45 days after the yellow fever booster vaccination. This TCR derives from a man aged 18 to 30 who received the YFV17D yellow fever vaccine. This chain connects TRBV12-3 or TRBV12-4 to TRBJ2-2, with 8 bases aligning to TRBD2. The CDR3 loop reads CASTRRQEHGGAGELFF. CDR3 sequence (DNA): TGTGCCAGCACCCGCCGACAGGAGCACGGGGGGGCCGGGGAGCTGTTTTTT.